This section outlines one T cell receptor beta chain sequence together with its context. Sequencing was performed with immunoSEQ multiplex PCR; in TCRdb, only in-frame clones are kept and a portion is missing. The sample yields some 70,000 clones, approximately 91% seen once. The sample belongs to a study of technical replicates of blood from a few donors. The CDR3 has 13 residues. V was cut by 0 bases and J by 10 bases, with 11 bases left in between. Germline CDR1 reads SGDLS; CDR2 reads YYNGEE. The specimen was PBMCs. The chain has TRBV9 and TRBJ2-1, with D uncertain. This clonotype originated in a human donor in good health. Some clones in this sample may be carry-over from other donors' samples. In DNA form, the CDR3 reads TGTGCCAGCAGCGTAGGCCCCACTCAAGAGCAGTTCTTC. It yields the protein CASSVGPTQEQFF.